The T cell receptor (beta chain) under discussion was sequenced for a study of cytomegalovirus exposure and HLA in healthy donors. Overall study findings and caveats: Accounts indicate the classifier identified cytomegalovirus status with strong specificity and sensitivity. Later, an analysis found that common viral pathogens appeared to be linked with several of the most significant clusters. A missense variant in DCLRE1C was later tied to TCR beta V- and J-gene trimming.

Vbeta (60) and Jbeta (13) primers were used in the PCR. Libraries were prepared by immunoSEQ multiplex PCR; TCRdb keeps only in-frame clonotypes and omits some of them. The sample carries some 130,000 clones, roughly 73% recorded once. Trimming took off 0 bases at V and 0 bases at J, with 10 bases between the two ends. Germline-derived CDR1 and CDR2 are SGHNT and YYREEE (reference sequence). This CDR3 comprises 16 residues. A remark on this clone: The target antigen is unknown.

The clonotype comes from a male donor in good health and CMV-seronegative. The chain couples TRBV5-4 to TRBJ2-1; D gene uncertain. The sequencing sample was made of PBMCs. The CDR3 nucleotides read TGTGCCAGCAGCTTGGCCGGTGCCAACTCCTACAATGAGCAGTTCTTC. Protein: CASSLAGANSYNEQFF.